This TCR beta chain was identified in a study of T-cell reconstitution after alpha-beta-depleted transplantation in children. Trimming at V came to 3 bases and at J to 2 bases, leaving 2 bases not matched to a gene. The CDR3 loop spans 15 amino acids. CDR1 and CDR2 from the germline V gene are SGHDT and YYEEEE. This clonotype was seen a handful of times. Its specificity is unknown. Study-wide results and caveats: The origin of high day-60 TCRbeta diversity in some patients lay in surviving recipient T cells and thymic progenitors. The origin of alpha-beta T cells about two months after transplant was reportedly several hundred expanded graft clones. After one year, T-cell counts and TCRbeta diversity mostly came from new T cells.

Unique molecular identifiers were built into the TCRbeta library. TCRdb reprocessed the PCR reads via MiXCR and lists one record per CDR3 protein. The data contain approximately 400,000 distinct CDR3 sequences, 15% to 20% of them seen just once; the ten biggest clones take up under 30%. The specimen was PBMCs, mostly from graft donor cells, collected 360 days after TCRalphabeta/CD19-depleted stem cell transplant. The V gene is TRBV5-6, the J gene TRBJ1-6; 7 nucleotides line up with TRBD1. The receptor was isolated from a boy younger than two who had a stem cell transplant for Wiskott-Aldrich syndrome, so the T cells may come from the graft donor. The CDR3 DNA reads TGTGCCAGCAGCTATGGGACAGCCTATAATTCACCCCTCCACTTT. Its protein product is CASSYGTAYNSPLHF.